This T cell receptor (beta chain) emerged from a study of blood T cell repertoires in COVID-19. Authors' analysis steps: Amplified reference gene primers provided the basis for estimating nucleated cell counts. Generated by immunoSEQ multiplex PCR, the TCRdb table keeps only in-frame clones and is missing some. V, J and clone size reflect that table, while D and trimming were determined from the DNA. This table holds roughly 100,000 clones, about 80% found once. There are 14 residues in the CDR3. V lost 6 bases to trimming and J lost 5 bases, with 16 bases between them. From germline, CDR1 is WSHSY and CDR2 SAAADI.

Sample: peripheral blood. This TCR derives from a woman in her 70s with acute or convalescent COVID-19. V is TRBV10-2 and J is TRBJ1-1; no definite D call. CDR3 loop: CASSEALPGTEAFF. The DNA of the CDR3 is TGCGCCAGCAGCGAAGCATTACCCGGGACTGAAGCTTTCTTT.